This TCR beta chain was recorded in a study of cytomegalovirus exposure and HLA in healthy donors. Using immunoSEQ multiplex PCR, the repertoire was profiled, and TCRdb retains in-frame clones only, with some absent. The sample carries 100,000 to 150,000 clones, roughly nine tenths recorded once. The sequence derives from a man in his late teens or twenties in good health and CMV-seropositive. Input material: PBMCs.

The CDR3 loop reads CASSSTPQETQYF. The CDR3 region has the DNA TGCGCCAGCAGCTCGACACCTCAAGAGACCCAGTACTTC. The J gene is TRBJ2-5, the V gene TRBV5-1; D is uncertain. Germline V CDR1 and CDR2: SGHRS, YFSETQ. The CDR3 covers 13 residues. V was shortened by 3 bases and J by 2 bases, with 8 bases between the two germline ends.